This TCR beta chain came from a study of OX40 agonist ivuxolimab in advanced cancers. For context, the study as a whole: Ivuxolimab, which targeted the costimulatory receptor OX40 (CD134), was an agonistic, fully human IgG2 monoclonal antibody. The purpose of peripheral TCRbeta sequencing was to test whether ivuxolimab changed TCR sequence diversity and led to clonal T-cell expansion. Prior anti-PD-1, anti-PD-L1 or anti-CTLA-4 therapy was permitted, and checkpoint inhibitors had been received by around 40% of dose-escalation patients. Three dose-escalation patients achieved partial responses, one with hepatocellular carcinoma and two with cutaneous melanoma. In the dose-escalation cohort, approximately 82% of patients were male, and the mean age was roughly 60 years with a range of about 20 to 79. Of the roughly 51 patients in dose escalation, about 20 had hepatocellular carcinoma, roughly 15 had melanoma, 9 had renal cell carcinoma and 9 had head and neck cancer. The paper covers the monotherapy dose-escalation part of the phase I ivuxolimab trial, which included N ≈ 57 patients. Intravenous ivuxolimab was administered to patients every 2 weeks at six dose levels: 0.01, 0.1, 0.3, 1.5, 3 and 10 mg/kg.

Genomic DNA was extracted from sorted cells for sequencing of the TCRbeta CDR3 region. TCRbeta CDR3 regions were sequenced using the immunoSEQ Assay. What TCRdb holds here is the immuneACCESS table cut down to in-frame rearrangements. Part of the clones is not present; checked against another copy, under half of the missing clones reflect an unresolved V gene, and the others are unexplained. This sample comprises approximately 60,000 clones, about 89% of them detected only once. The top ten constitute 5.2% of the sample. Trimming at the junction amounts to 3 bases on V and 0 bases on J, and the germline ends lie 9 bases apart. The CDR3 measures 15 amino acids from cysteine to phenylalanine. The entry retains the CDR3 DNA only, 45 bases that are in frame from base 1. Via the germline V gene, CDR1 is MDHEN and CDR2 SYDVKM. Summary of the overall study and its limitations: After ivuxolimab, expanded clones were on average more numerous among CD8+ T cells than among CD4+ T cells. In partial responders in the 0.1-3.0 mg/kg groups, normalized peripheral clonal expansion was found to be among the lowest, especially among CD8+ T cells. Which antigens the clonally expanded peripheral T cells were specific for was not determined. Low levels of normalized T-cell clonal expansion were also seen in some patients who did not respond. Clonal expansion of both CD4+ and CD8+ blood T cells was observed from baseline to week 6 at doses 0.1 to 3.0 mg/kg.

Patients with autoimmune disease history or receiving systemic immunosuppression were excluded from the trial. In every dose cohort, peripheral blood was drawn for TCR sequencing at baseline, cycle 4 day 1, and cycle 7 day 1. Samples came from an open-label, multicenter, first-in-human phase I dose-escalation trial of ivuxolimab. Adults with locally advanced or metastatic head and neck squamous cell, hepatocellular, melanoma or renal cell carcinoma were enrolled in the trial. Before TCR sequencing, CD4+ T cells and CD8+ T cells from peripheral blood were sorted into separate populations. Note on this clone: Its antigen target is currently unknown. No clone much larger than this one lies a single base away; base qualities are absent.

This receptor was identified in an adult with an advanced solid tumor such as melanoma, head and neck, liver or kidney cancer. Sample: CD4+ or CD8+ T cells sorted from blood, taken in a trial of the OX40 agonist ivuxolimab. The V and J segments used are TRBV28 and TRBJ1-3; confidence is insufficient to name the D gene. The sequence in DNA is TGTGCCAGCAGTTTTCTTGGGATCTCTGGAAACACCATATATTTT. Translated, this is CASSFLGISGNTIYF.